These T cell receptor beta chains were read from a single sample in a study of T cell repertoires in cytomegalovirus infection. TCRdb used MiXCR to reprocess the reads, holding one entry per CDR3 protein. The repertoire holds approximately 260,000 distinct CDR3 sequences, with about a sixth as singletons. The sequencing input was CD8+ T cells from PBMCs. These receptors came from a human donor in good health (CMV status not recorded). Some clones in this sample may be carry-over from other donors' samples. Each CDR3 is given with its conserved first and last residue. A D gene is named only where the DNA matches it firmly. Not every row has a clone size; where given, it reads once, few, many or a size class.

d_gene	abundance	v_gene	j_gene	CDR3aa	CDR3nt
NA	few	TRBV6-5	TRBJ1-2	CASSYSRDINYGYTF	TGTGCCAGCAGTTACTCGAGGGACATAAACTATGGCTACACCTTC
NA	NA	TRBV14	TRBJ1-1	CASSQVFRDTTEAFF	TGTGCCAGCAGCCAAGTTTTCCGAGACACCACTGAAGCTTTCTTT
TRBD2	few	TRBV28	TRBJ2-1	CASSFPSSGGSSYNEQFF	TGTGCCAGCAGTTTCCCGTCTAGCGGGGGGAGCTCCTACAATGAGCAGTTCTTC
TRBD2	few	TRBV2	TRBJ2-1	CASSVASGGSPYNEQFF	TGTGCCAGCAGTGTGGCTAGCGGGGGGAGCCCCTACAATGAGCAGTTCTTC
NA	NA	TRBV7-9	TRBJ2-6	CASSLEQGRGVHRSGANVLTF	TGTGCCAGCAGCTTAGAGCAGGGCAGAGGAGTGCATCGCTCTGGGGCCAACGTCCTGACTTTC
NA	few	TRBV6-2/TRBV6-3	TRBJ2-1	CASRNRQALYNEQFF	TGTGCCAGCAGAAACAGACAGGCGCTATACAATGAGCAGTTCTTC
NA	NA	TRBV18	TRBJ2-1	CASSPPSGHSYNGQFF	TGTGCCAGCTCACCACCTTCGGGACATTCCTACAATGGGCAGTTCTTC
TRBD2	NA	TRBV27	TRBJ2-1	CASSLGGTPYNEQFF	TGTGCCAGCAGTCTGGGGGGGACCCCCTACAATGAGCAGTTCTTC
NA	many	TRBV7-9	TRBJ2-5	CASEGGEAQETQYF	TGTGCCAGCGAAGGTGGGGAGGCTCAAGAGACCCAGTACTTC
NA	many	TRBV7-2	TRBJ2-5	CASSPRGSGGETQYF	TGTGCCAGCAGCCCTCGGGGTAGCGGCGGGGAGACCCAGTACTTC
NA	once	TRBV5-1	TRBJ2-2	CASSWVGTGELFF	TGCGCCAGCAGCTGGGTTGGCACCGGGGAGCTGTTTTTT
NA	NA	TRBV11-2	TRBJ2-1	CASSLAGTHNEQFF	TGTGCCAGCAGCTTGGCAGGGACACACAATGAGCAGTTCTTC
NA	many	TRBV7-6	TRBJ1-1	CASSLAPGEGGDRGFTEAFF	TGTGCCAGCAGCTTAGCTCCAGGGGAGGGCGGCGATCGAGGGTTCACTGAAGCTTTCTTT
NA	few	TRBV29-1	TRBJ2-3	CSVPTGQGTDTQYF	TGCAGCGTTCCCACCGGGCAGGGCACAGATACGCAGTATTTT
TRBD1	many	TRBV19	TRBJ1-2	CASRDGLGDSAYGYTF	TGTGCCAGTAGGGATGGACTTGGGGACAGCGCCTATGGCTACACCTTC
TRBD2	once	TRBV20-1	TRBJ2-7	CSARDRGGLAYEQYF	TGCAGTGCTAGAGATCGGGGGGGATTAGCCTACGAGCAGTACTTC
TRBD1	few	TRBV7-9	TRBJ2-7	CASSLVGQGGLASYEQYF	TGTGCCAGCAGCTTGGTCGGACAGGGAGGTCTCGCCTCCTACGAGCAGTACTTC
TRBD2	NA	TRBV6-5	TRBJ2-1	CASRLAGGSSYNEQFF	TGTGCCAGCAGACTAGCGGGGGGGAGCTCCTACAATGAGCAGTTCTTC
NA	many	TRBV7-2	TRBJ2-4	CASSLFAGWQPPLAKNIQYF	TGTGCCAGCAGCCTATTCGCGGGGTGGCAACCACCTCTAGCCAAAAACATTCAGTACTTC
TRBD1	NA	TRBV9	TRBJ1-1	CASSVDRGTEAFF	TGTGCCAGCAGCGTAGACAGGGGCACTGAAGCTTTCTTT
NA	NA	TRBV7-3	TRBJ1-2	CASSEITGYGYTF	TGTGCCAGCAGCGAAATAACAGGCTATGGCTACACCTTC
NA	many	TRBV4-1	TRBJ1-1	CASSHLGNTEAFF	TGCGCCAGCAGCCATCTGGGGAACACTGAAGCTTTCTTT
NA	many	TRBV7-2	TRBJ1-2	CASSLGGFLYGYTF	TGTGCCAGCAGCTTAGGGGGTTTTCTCTATGGCTACACCTTC
TRBD1	few	TRBV20-1	TRBJ1-1	CSARETGRETEAFF	TGCAGTGCTAGAGAGACAGGGAGAGAGACTGAAGCTTTCTTT
NA	NA	TRBV13	TRBJ2-3	CASSSPSGLGTDTQYF	TGTGCCAGCAGCTCACCCTCTGGCCTTGGCACAGATACGCAGTATTTT
TRBD1	NA	TRBV9	TRBJ2-3	CASTREDRATDTQYF	TGTGCCAGCACCAGGGAGGACAGGGCCACAGATACGCAGTATTTT
NA	many	TRBV19	TRBJ2-7	CASSIGGVSYEQYF	TGTGCCAGTAGTATCGGAGGGGTCTCCTACGAGCAGTACTTC
NA	many	TRBV27	TRBJ1-1	CASSPGHSEAFF	TGTGCCAGCAGTCCAGGACACTCTGAAGCTTTCTTT
NA	NA	TRBV29-1	TRBJ2-1	CSVVWRGEAYNEQFF	TGCAGCGTGGTCTGGCGGGGAGAGGCATACAATGAGCAGTTCTTC
TRBD2	many	TRBV2	TRBJ2-1	CASSEARTRNDEQFF	TGTGCCAGCAGTGAAGCGCGGACTAGGAATGATGAGCAGTTCTTC
NA	many	TRBV28	TRBJ2-6	CASSFVDSGANVLTF	TGTGCCAGCAGTTTCGTCGACTCTGGGGCCAACGTCCTGACTTTC
NA	NA	TRBV7-9	TRBJ1-2	CASSPKTSLGYTF	TGTGCCAGCAGCCCAAAAACATCCCTTGGCTACACCTTC
NA	NA	TRBV19	TRBJ2-2	CASSMVRTGELFF	TGTGCCAGTAGTATGGTACGGACCGGGGAGCTGTTTTTT
NA	few	TRBV6-6	TRBJ1-2	CASTDSYYGYTF	TGTGCCAGCACCGACAGCTACTATGGCTACACCTTC
TRBD1	many	TRBV7-2	TRBJ1-1	CASSPDRGPTEAFF	TGTGCCAGCAGCCCGGACAGGGGGCCTACTGAAGCTTTCTTT
NA	few	TRBV7-2	TRBJ2-1	CASSPKDYLSYNEQFF	TGTGCCAGCAGCCCCAAGGACTACCTTTCCTACAATGAGCAGTTCTTC
TRBD2	many	TRBV7-3	TRBJ2-1	CASSRGTSGGDEQFF	TGTGCCAGCAGCCGCGGGACTAGCGGGGGCGATGAGCAGTTCTTC
TRBD1	few	TRBV20-1	TRBJ1-1	CSARDMLGGWNTEAFF	TGCAGTGCTAGAGACATGTTAGGGGGCTGGAACACTGAAGCTTTCTTT
TRBD2	many	TRBV7-9	TRBJ2-1	CASSAKLASPLNNEQFF	TGTGCCAGCAGCGCAAAACTAGCGTCGCCACTAAACAATGAGCAGTTCTTC
TRBD2	NA	TRBV4-1	TRBJ2-1	CASSQGGGTSNEQFF	TGCGCCAGCAGCCAAGGAGGAGGGACTAGCAATGAGCAGTTCTTC
NA	few	TRBV7-3	TRBJ1-5	CASSSLSWSNQPQHF	TGTGCCAGCAGCTCACTGTCCTGGAGCAATCAGCCCCAGCATTTT
NA	many	TRBV27	TRBJ1-6	CASSLGGITRSPLHF	TGTGCCAGCAGTTTAGGGGGAATAACCCGATCACCCCTCCACTTT
NA	NA	TRBV27	TRBJ2-7	CASSLIGGRASYEQYF	TGTGCCAGCAGTCTCATCGGAGGGAGAGCTAGCTACGAGCAGTACTTC
NA	many	TRBV20-1	TRBJ2-5	CSARDPTSGPRTQYF	TGCAGTGCTAGAGATCCCACCAGCGGCCCGAGGACCCAGTACTTC
TRBD2	many	TRBV4-3	TRBJ2-3	CASSQTSGAGDTQYF	TGCGCCAGCAGCCAAACTAGCGGGGCAGGAGATACGCAGTATTTT
NA	NA	TRBV14	TRBJ1-2	CASSQLPRRASDGYTF	TGTGCCAGCAGCCAATTGCCCAGGCGGGCGTCGGATGGCTACACCTTC
NA	few	TRBV7-9	TRBJ2-7	CASSLEQEQYF	TGTGCCAGCAGCTTAGAACAAGAGCAGTACTTC
NA	NA	TRBV23-1	TRBJ1-1	CASSRLGTKNTEAFF	TGCGCCAGCAGTCGGTTGGGGACAAAGAACACTGAAGCTTTCTTT
NA	NA	TRBV5-1	TRBJ2-7	CASRGAGVGYEQYF	TGCGCCAGCAGGGGGGCAGGGGTGGGCTACGAGCAGTACTTC
NA	many	TRBV7-2	TRBJ2-1	CASSPIGGAMNEQFF	TGTGCCAGCAGCCCCATCGGCGGGGCAATGAATGAGCAGTTCTTC